Listed below are T cell receptor beta chains from one sample, sequenced in a study of OX40 agonist ivuxolimab in advanced cancers. Profiling relied on immunoSEQ multiplex PCR, and the TCRdb table lists in-frame clones only, not all of them. The sample shows 100,000 to 150,000 clones, 90% of them seen only once. Here the sequenced sample was CD4+ or CD8+ T cells sorted from blood, taken in a trial of the OX40 agonist ivuxolimab. The receptors were gathered from an adult with an advanced solid tumor such as melanoma, head and neck, liver or kidney cancer. Both conserved end residues are part of each CDR3. The D gene is left open where the match is weak. Clone size is not always given. Where it is, it says once, few, many or a class for expanded clones.

>14|-|TRBV6-1|TRBJ2-1|-
CASTWATSYNEQFF
TGTGCCAGCACCTGGGCGACCTCCTACAATGAGCAGTTCTTC
>14|-|TRBV9|TRBJ2-7|-
CASSVEGGFDEQYF
TGTGCCAGCAGCGTAGAGGGGGGCTTCGACGAGCAGTACTTC
>14|once|TRBV5-1|TRBJ1-3|TRBD1
CASSPGTEGNTIYF
TGCGCCAGCAGCCCCGGGACAGAAGGAAACACCATATATTTT
>16|-|TRBV5-1|TRBJ2-5|-
CASSLALDIGQETQYF
TGCGCCAGCAGCTTGGCCTTGGACATTGGGCAAGAGACCCAGTACTTC
>16|-|TRBV27|TRBJ1-4|TRBD1
CASSLVYRGTNEKLFF
TGTGCCAGCAGTTTAGTTTACAGGGGAACTAATGAAAAACTGTTTTTT
>12|once|TRBV30|TRBJ2-7|-
CAWSGGSYEQYF
TGTGCCTGGAGCGGAGGGTCCTACGAGCAGTACTTC
>15|-|TRBV19|TRBJ1-4|TRBD1
CASSIAGTGVEKLFF
TGTGCCAGTAGTATCGCCGGGACAGGGGTTGAAAAACTGTTTTTT
>14|-|TRBV28|TRBJ2-7|-
CASSLHPSSYEQYF
TGTGCCAGCAGTTTACATCCAAGCTCCTACGAGCAGTACTTC
>15|-|TRBV5-6|TRBJ1-1|-
CASSRFQGYGTEAFF
TGTGCCAGCAGCCGTTTCCAGGGGTACGGCACTGAAGCTTTCTTT
>15|-|TRBV4-3|TRBJ2-2|TRBD2
CASSQDSGSGWELFF
TGCGCCAGCAGCCAAGATAGCGGGAGTGGCTGGGAGCTGTTTTTT
>15|few|TRBV28|TRBJ1-5|-
CASSGGGDGNQPQHF
TGTGCCAGCAGTGGGGGAGGGGACGGCAATCAGCCCCAGCATTTT
>16|-|TRBV9|TRBJ2-5|TRBD1
CASSLGTGGYQETQYF
TGTGCCAGCAGCCTCGGGACAGGGGGATACCAAGAGACCCAGTACTTC
>12|-|TRBV7-9|TRBJ1-1|-
CASSRMNTEAFF
TGTGCCAGCAGCCGAATGAACACTGAAGCTTTCTTT
>16|-|TRBV19|TRBJ2-4|TRBD1
CASSGQGAQSKNIQYF
TGTGCCAGTAGCGGACAGGGGGCTCAATCCAAAAACATTCAGTACTTC
>14|-|TRBV28|TRBJ2-7|TRBD2
CASSGGLAAYEQYF
TGTGCCAGCAGTGGGGGACTAGCGGCCTACGAGCAGTACTTC
>15|-|TRBV10-1|TRBJ2-7|TRBD2
CASRTSSGSQYEQYF
TGCGCCAGCAGGACCTCTAGCGGGAGTCAGTACGAGCAGTACTTC
>13|-|TRBV5-1|TRBJ2-7|-
CASSPGLYYEQYF
TGCGCCAGCAGCCCGGGACTTTACTACGAGCAGTACTTC
>18|-|TRBV5-1|TRBJ2-1|-
CASSLNGVGNPSYNEQFF
TGCGCCAGCAGCCTTAACGGGGTGGGGAACCCTTCGTACAATGAGCAGTTCTTC
>15|few|TRBV2|TRBJ1-2|-
CASSEAGTRSGGYTF
TGTGCCAGCAGTGAAGCGGGGACAAGAAGCGGTGGCTACACCTTC
>11|-|TRBV28|TRBJ1-1|TRBD1
CASRTGIEAFF
TGTGCCAGCAGGACAGGGATAGAAGCTTTCTTT
>13|-|TRBV5-4|TRBJ2-7|-
CASSLYGAYEQYF
TGTGCCAGCAGCTTGTACGGTGCCTACGAGCAGTACTTC
>14|once|TRBV7-2|TRBJ2-3|-
CASSLVSFADTQYF
TGTGCCAGCAGCTTAGTTAGCTTCGCAGATACGCAGTATTTT
>15|-|TRBV11-2|TRBJ2-1|TRBD2
CASSPGLAGDDEQFF
TGTGCCAGCAGCCCCGGACTAGCGGGAGACGATGAGCAGTTCTTC
>14|-|TRBV28|TRBJ1-1|-
CASSLYREKTEAFF
TGTGCCAGCAGTTTATATAGGGAAAAGACTGAAGCTTTCTTT
>15|-|TRBV28|TRBJ2-7|TRBD1
CASSSQGVRSYEQYF
TGTGCCAGCAGTTCCCAGGGGGTTCGGTCCTACGAGCAGTACTTC
>15|-|TRBV28|TRBJ1-3|-
CASSLHRVSGNTIYF
TGTGCCAGCAGTTTGCACAGGGTCTCTGGAAACACCATATATTTT
>13|-|TRBV2|TRBJ1-5|-
CASSASANQPQHF
TGTGCCAGCAGTGCTTCCGCGAATCAGCCCCAGCATTTT
>12|-|TRBV9|TRBJ2-1|-
CASSVGGAEQFF
TGTGCCAGCAGCGTAGGGGGGGCCGAGCAGTTCTTC
>16|-|TRBV9|TRBJ2-2|TRBD2
CASSVGLAENTGELFF
TGTGCCAGCAGCGTGGGACTAGCGGAGAACACCGGGGAGCTGTTTTTT
>13|few|TRBV30|TRBJ1-5|-
CAWSVNGYQPQHF
TGTGCCTGGAGTGTAAACGGTTATCAGCCCCAGCATTTT
>16|few|TRBV2|TRBJ2-1|TRBD1
CASSARGRVSYNEQFF
TGTGCCAGCAGCGCCAGGGGGCGGGTCTCCTACAATGAGCAGTTCTTC
>19|-|TRBV21-1|TRBJ2-2|-
CASSPSRLAGQVVARELFF
TGTGCCAGCAGCCCAAGCCGCCTAGCGGGACAAGTCGTCGCCAGGGAGCTGTTTTTT
>15|-|TRBV9|TRBJ2-3|-
CASSPKTPGSDTQYF
TGTGCCAGCAGCCCAAAAACTCCAGGGTCAGATACGCAGTATTTT
>14|-|TRBV10-3|TRBJ2-7|TRBD1
CAISFGTGDYEQYF
TGTGCCATCAGCTTCGGGACAGGGGACTACGAGCAGTACTTC
>14|-|TRBV27|TRBJ2-5|-
CASSLGQAGETQYF
TGTGCCAGCAGTTTGGGGCAGGCAGGAGAGACCCAGTACTTC
>16|-|TRBV7-6|TRBJ1-3|-
CASSLQDVRSGNTIYF
TGTGCCAGCAGCTTGCAGGACGTCCGCTCTGGAAACACCATATATTTT
>16|-|TRBV6-5|TRBJ2-5|-
CASSYSRGRLQETQYF
TGTGCCAGCAGTTACTCCCGGGGCCGCCTCCAAGAGACCCAGTACTTC
>17|-|TRBV28|TRBJ1-5|TRBD1
CASSSPGGTVSNQPQHF
TGTGCCAGCAGTTCCCCGGGGGGGACAGTTAGCAATCAGCCCCAGCATTTT
>12|-|TRBV1|TRBJ2-7|-
CTTSFQGYEQYF
TGCACCACCTCTTTTCAGGGTTACGAGCAGTACTTC
>15|-|TRBV28|TRBJ1-4|-
CASSPSGGTNEKLFF
TGTGCCAGCAGTCCGAGTGGGGGTACTAATGAAAAACTGTTTTTT
>14|-|TRBV7-2|TRBJ1-2|-
CASSFRTGHYGYTF
TGTGCCAGCAGCTTCCGGACGGGCCACTATGGCTACACCTTC
>13|-|TRBV18|TRBJ2-7|-
CASSPPSSYEQYF
TGTGCCAGCTCACCACCGTCATCCTACGAGCAGTACTTC
>13|once|TRBV28|TRBJ1-1|-
CASSFYRNTEAFF
TGTGCCAGCAGTTTTTACAGGAACACTGAAGCTTTCTTT
>14|-|TRBV27|TRBJ1-4|TRBD1
CASSLGQFNEKLFF
TGTGCCAGCAGTTTGGGACAGTTCAATGAAAAACTGTTTTTT
>14|-|TRBV19|TRBJ2-3|-
CASSIGGYADTQYF
TGTGCCAGTAGTATCGGCGGGTACGCAGATACGCAGTATTTT
>20|-|TRBV28|TRBJ1-1|-
CATGYQTLRQNPFRNTEAFF
TGTGCCACAGGATACCAAACCCTTAGACAGAATCCCTTTCGTAACACTGAAGCTTTCTTT
>15|-|TRBV6-6|TRBJ1-1|-
CASSYSGQKNTEAFF
TGTGCCAGCAGTTACTCTGGACAAAAGAACACTGAAGCTTTCTTT
>17|once|TRBV5-1|TRBJ2-7|TRBD1
CASSQSPDRGSSYEQYF
TGCGCCAGCAGCCAATCACCGGACAGGGGGAGCTCCTACGAGCAGTACTTC
>15|-|TRBV6-6|TRBJ2-5|TRBD1
CASSYTGGASETQYF
TGTGCCAGCAGTTACACAGGGGGCGCATCAGAGACCCAGTACTTC